This TCR beta chain was captured by sequencing in a study of blood T cell repertoires in COVID-19. Study at large: PBMCs, B-cell-depleted T cells, or T cells provided the cDNA or gDNA that made up the material.

In the original analysis: Amplification with reference gene primers provided the estimates of nucleated cell counts. Clones were sequenced by immunoSEQ multiplex PCR, and TCRdb holds only the in-frame ones, with some missing. V, J and clone size are taken as reported in that table, and D and trimming were inferred from the DNA itself. The data contain about 84,000 clones, 86% of them seen just once; the ten biggest clones take up around 1.3%. Trimming at V came to 4 bases and at J to 0 bases, leaving 6 bases not matched to a gene. In germline, CDR1 is KGHDR, CDR2 SFDVKD. The CDR3 loop spans 16 amino acids.

The chain combines TRBV24-1 with TRBJ2-3; 7 bases align to TRBD2. The TCR originated in a man older than 75 with active or convalescent COVID-19. Material: peripheral blood. The chain's CDR3 is CATSDPSGGSTDTQYF. The CDR3 DNA sequence: TGTGCCACCAGTGACCCTAGCGGAGGGAGCACAGATACGCAGTATTTT.